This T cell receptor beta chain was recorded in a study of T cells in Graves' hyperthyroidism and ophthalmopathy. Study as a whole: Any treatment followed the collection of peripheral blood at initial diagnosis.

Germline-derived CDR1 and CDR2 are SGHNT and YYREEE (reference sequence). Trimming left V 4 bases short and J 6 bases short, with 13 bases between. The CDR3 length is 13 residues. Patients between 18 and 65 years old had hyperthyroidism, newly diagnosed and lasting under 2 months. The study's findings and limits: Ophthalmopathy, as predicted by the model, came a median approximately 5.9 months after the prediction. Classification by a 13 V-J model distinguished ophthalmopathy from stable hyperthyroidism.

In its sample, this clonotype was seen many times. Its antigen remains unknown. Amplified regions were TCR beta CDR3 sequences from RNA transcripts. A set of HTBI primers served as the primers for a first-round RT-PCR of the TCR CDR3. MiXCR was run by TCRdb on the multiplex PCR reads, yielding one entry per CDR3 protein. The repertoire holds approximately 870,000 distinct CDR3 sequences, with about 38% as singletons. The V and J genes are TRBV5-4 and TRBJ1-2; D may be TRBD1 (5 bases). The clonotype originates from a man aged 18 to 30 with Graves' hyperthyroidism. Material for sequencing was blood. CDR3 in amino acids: CASSREGWNGYTF. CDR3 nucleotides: TGTGCCAGCAGCCGGGAGGGGTGGAATGGCTACACCTTC.